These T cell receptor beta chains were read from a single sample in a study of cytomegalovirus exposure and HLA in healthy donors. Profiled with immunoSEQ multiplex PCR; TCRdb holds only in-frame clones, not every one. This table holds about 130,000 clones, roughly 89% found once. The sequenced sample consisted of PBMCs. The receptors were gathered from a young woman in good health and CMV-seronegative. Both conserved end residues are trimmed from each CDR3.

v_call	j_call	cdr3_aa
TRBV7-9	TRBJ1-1	ASSLVGLKTEAF
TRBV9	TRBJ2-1	ASSVAGSGDEQF
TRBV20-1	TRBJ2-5	SVVGGETQY
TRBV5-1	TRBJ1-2	ASSFGQTVANGYT
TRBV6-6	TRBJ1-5	ASSLAVPRRNQPQH
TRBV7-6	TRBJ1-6	ASRREAGDNSPLH
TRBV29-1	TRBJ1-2	SVDRNTLYT
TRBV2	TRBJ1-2	ASSERRTGAYGYT
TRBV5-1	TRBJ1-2	ASSPQEYGYT
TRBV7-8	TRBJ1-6	ASSKEDRSNSPLH
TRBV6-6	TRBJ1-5	ASSYSRLFSNQPQH
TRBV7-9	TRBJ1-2	ASSPKPPPGTGFGYT
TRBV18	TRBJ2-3	ASSPRQVITDTQY
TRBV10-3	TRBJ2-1	AIKRQGQTNEQF
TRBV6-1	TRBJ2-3	ASSPQRGGGDTQY
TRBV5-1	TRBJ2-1	ASSYPLAGAYNEQF
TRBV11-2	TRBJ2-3	ASSLGSADTQY
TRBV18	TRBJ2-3	ASSPTLAGGLNPDTQY
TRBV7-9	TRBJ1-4	ASSDPQRQGGATNEKLF
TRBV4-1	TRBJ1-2	ASSQDSHSLGGYT
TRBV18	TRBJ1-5	ASSRSGIRNQPQH
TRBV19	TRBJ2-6	ASSIGQGASGANVLT
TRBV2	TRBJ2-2	ASSRLPNTGELF
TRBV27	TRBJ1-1	ASTRFGTNTEAF
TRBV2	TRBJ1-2	ASSEGQANIYGYT
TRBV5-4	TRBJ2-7	ASSDGQGDPYEQY
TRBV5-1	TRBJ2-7	ASSLALGGHEQY
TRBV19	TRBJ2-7	ASSVRGATSRRPYEQY
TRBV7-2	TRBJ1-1	ASSLAAQNTEAF
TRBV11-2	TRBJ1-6	ASSLGFSGLNSPLH
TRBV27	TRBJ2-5	ASSPTQAETQY
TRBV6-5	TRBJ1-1	ATEAGTSEAF
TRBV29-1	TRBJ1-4	SVSGQLDEKLF
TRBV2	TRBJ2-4	ASSEAGAGREGKNIQY
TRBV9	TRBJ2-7	ASNGEGLTDEQY
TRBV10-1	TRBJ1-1	ASSPEGLNTEAF
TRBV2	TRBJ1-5	ASSVEGGAEQPQH
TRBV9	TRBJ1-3	ASSVRDRGGDTIY
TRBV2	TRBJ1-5	ASSETQGDQPQH
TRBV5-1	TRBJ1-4	ASSPTGDEKLF
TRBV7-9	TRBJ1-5	ASSLDLDQPQH
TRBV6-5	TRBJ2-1	ASSYPGTGQF
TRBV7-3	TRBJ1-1	ASSLSPGNTEAF
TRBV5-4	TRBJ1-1	ASSPRQPPNTEAF
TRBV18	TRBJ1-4	ASSPVGTNEKLF
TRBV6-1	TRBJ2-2	ASTDRNTGELF
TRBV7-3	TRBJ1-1	ASSLNPGTEAF
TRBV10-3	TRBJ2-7	AISEGTGIEQY
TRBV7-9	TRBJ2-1	ASSLGEGNEQF
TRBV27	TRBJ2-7	ASRGTGTSYEQY
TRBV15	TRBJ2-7	ATRTGPYEQY
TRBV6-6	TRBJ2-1	ASRVGLSSYNEQF
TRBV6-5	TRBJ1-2	ASSYRGFRGYT
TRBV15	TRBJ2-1	ASSEDSGGVSYNEQF
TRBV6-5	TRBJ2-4	ASSYSAGSYIQY
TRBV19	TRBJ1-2	ASSIEDGDYGYT
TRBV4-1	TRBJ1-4	ASSPPPGQRIDINEKLF